This T cell receptor (beta chain) came from a study of OX40 agonist ivuxolimab in advanced cancers. Overall study context: Ivuxolimab, an antibody acting as an agonist of OX40 (CD134), was used to treat patients. Findings and caveats of the study: Averaged across samples, CD8+ T cells carried more expanded clones than CD4+ did.

TCRdb's table, derived via immunoSEQ multiplex PCR, lists solely in-frame clones and lacks some. This table holds 90,000 or so clones, 92% found once. Exclusion applied to patients with autoimmune disease history or systemic immunosuppression. V lost 5 bases, J lost 1 base, and 1 base stayed unmatched. Germline assignment: CDR1 MDHEN and CDR2 SYDVKM. This CDR3 region has 14 residues. Turning to this clone: The antigen is not known.

The genes are TRBV28 and TRBJ1-3, with TRBD1 matching over 8 bases. Sample: CD4+ or CD8+ T cells sorted from blood, taken in a trial of the OX40 agonist ivuxolimab. The receptor was isolated from an adult with an advanced solid tumor such as melanoma, head and neck, liver or kidney cancer. The CDR3 loop reads CASSGQGSGNTIYF. CDR3 DNA: TGTGCCAGCAGTGGACAGGGTTCTGGAAACACCATATATTTT. The whole variable domain, filled in from reference TRBV28 and TRBJ1-3, reads DVKVTQSSRYLVKRTGEKVFLECVQDMDHENMFWYRQDPGLGLRLIYFSYDVKMKEKGDIPEGYSVSREKKERFSLILESASTNQTSMYLCASSGQGSGNTIYFGEGSWLTVV.